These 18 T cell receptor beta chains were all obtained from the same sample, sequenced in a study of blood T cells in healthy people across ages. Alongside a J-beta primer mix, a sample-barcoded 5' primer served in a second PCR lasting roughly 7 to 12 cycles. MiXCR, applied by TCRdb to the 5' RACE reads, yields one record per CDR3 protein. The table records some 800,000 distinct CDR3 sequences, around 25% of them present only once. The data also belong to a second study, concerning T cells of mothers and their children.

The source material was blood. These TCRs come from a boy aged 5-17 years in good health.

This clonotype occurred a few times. The CDR3 sequence is CASSPRGQGNSEQFF. The DNA of the CDR3 is TGTGCCAGCAGCCCCCGAGGACAGGGGAATTCTGAGCAGTTCTTC. The chain combines TRBV6-2 or TRBV6-3 with TRBJ2-5, with TRBD1 matching 9 bases. The last part of the DNA fits TRBJ2-1 better; the J call may be wrong. Germline V gene sequence: CDR1 MNHEY, CDR2 SVGEGT. This CDR3 region has 15 residues.

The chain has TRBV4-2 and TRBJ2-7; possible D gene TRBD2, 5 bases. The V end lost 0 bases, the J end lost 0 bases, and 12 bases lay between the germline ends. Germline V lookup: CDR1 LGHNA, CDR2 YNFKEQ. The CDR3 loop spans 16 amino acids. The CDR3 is CASSQEGTGNSYEQYF. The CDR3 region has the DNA TGTGCCAGCAGCCAAGAAGGAACGGGAAACTCCTACGAGCAGTACTTC.

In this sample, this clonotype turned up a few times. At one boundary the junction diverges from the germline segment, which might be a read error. CDR3 sequence reads: CVSSVQDSYNEQFF. DNA of the CDR3: TGTGTCAGCAGCGTCCAGGACAGTTACAATGAGCAGTTCTTC. The V gene is TRBV2, the J gene TRBJ2-5, with D tentatively TRBD1 (6 bases). The J call may be in error: the DNA end matches TRBJ2-1 better. The CDR3 extends over 14 amino acids. Germline values: CDR1 SNHLY, CDR2 FYNNEI.

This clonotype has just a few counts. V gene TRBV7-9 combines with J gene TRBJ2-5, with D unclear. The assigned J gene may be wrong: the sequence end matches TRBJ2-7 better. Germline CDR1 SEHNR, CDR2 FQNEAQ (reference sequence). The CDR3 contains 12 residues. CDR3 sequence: CASSFGVHEQYF. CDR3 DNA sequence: TGTGCCAGCAGCTTTGGGGTCCACGAGCAGTACTTC.

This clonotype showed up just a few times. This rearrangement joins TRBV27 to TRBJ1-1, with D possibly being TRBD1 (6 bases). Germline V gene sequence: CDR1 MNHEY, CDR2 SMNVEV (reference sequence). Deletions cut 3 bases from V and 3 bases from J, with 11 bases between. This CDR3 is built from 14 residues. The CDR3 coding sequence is TGTGCCAGCAGTTTTGGGGGCATGGACACTGAAGCTTTCTTT. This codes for CASSFGGMDTEAFF.

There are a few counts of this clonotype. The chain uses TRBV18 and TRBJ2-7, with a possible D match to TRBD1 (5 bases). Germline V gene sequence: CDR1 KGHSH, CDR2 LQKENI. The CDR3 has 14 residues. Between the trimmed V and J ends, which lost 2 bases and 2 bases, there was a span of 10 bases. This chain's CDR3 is CASSPSTVTYEQYF. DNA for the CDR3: TGTGCCAGCTCACCATCGACAGTTACCTACGAGCAGTACTTC.

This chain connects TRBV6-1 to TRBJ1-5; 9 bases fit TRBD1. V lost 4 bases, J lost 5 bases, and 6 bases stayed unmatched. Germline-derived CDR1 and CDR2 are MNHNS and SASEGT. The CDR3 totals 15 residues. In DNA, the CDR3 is TGTGCCAGCAGTGTAAGACAGGGGGGCTATCAGCCCCAGCATTTT. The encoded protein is CASSVRQGGYQPQHF.

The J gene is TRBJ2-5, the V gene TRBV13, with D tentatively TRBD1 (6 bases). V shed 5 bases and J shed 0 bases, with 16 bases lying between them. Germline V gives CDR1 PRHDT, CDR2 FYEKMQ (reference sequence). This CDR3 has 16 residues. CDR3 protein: CASSPSGTMNQETQYF. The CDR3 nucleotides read TGTGCCAGCAGCCCCTCCGGGACAATGAACCAAGAGACCCAGTACTTC.

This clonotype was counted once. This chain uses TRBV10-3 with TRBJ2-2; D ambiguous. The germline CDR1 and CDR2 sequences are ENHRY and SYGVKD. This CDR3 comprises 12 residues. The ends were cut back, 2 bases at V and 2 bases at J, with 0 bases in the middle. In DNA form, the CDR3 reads TGTGCCATCAGTGAGAACACCGGGGAGCTGTTTTTT. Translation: CAISENTGELFF.

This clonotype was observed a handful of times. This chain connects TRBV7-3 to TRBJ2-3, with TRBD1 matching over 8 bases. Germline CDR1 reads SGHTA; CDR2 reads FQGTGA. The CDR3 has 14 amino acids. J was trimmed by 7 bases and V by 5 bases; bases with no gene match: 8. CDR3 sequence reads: CASSQSQGAHTQYF. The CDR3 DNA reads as TGTGCCAGCAGCCAATCCCAGGGGGCCCATACGCAGTATTTT.

The CDR3 DNA follows: TGCAGCGTTGAAGATCAGGGAGGACACAATGAGCAGTTCTTC. Protein sequence: CSVEDQGGHNEQFF. This sequence joins TRBV29-1 and TRBJ2-1; D is possibly TRBD2 (6 bases). Per the germline V gene, CDR1 is SQVTM and CDR2 is ANQGSEA. This CDR3 has 14 amino acids. Trimming removed 0 bases at V and 5 bases at J, with 11 bases between.

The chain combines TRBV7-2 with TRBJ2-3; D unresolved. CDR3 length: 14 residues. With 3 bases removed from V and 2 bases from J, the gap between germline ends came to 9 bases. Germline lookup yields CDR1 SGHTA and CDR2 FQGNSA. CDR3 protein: CASSFAELTDTQYF. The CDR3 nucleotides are TGTGCCAGCAGCTTCGCGGAACTCACAGATACGCAGTATTTT. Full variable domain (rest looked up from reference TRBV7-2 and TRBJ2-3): GAGVSQSPSNKVTEKGKDVELRCDPISGHTALYWYRQSLGQGLEFLIYFQGNSAPDKSGLPSDRFSAERTGGSVSTLTIQRTQQEDSAVYLCASSFAELTDTQYFGPGTRLTVL.

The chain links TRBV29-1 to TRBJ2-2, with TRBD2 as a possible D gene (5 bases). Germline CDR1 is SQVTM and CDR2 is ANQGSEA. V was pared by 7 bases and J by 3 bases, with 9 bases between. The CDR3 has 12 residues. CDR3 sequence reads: CSAFGDTGELFF. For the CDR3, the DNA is TGCAGCGCCTTCGGGGACACCGGGGAGCTGTTTTTT.

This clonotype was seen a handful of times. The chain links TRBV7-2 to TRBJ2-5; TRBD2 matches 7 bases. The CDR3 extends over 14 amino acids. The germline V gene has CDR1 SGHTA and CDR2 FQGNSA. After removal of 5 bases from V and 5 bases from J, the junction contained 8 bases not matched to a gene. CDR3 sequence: CASSRMGGVETQYF. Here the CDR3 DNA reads TGTGCCAGCAGCCGGATGGGGGGGGTGGAGACCCAGTACTTC.

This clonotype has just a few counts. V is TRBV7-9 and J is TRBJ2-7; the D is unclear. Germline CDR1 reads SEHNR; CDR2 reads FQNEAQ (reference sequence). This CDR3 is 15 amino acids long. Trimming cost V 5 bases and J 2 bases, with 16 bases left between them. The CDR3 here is CASSPYLAATYEQYF. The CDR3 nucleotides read TGTGCCAGCAGCCCCTACCTGGCAGCGACCTACGAGCAGTACTTC. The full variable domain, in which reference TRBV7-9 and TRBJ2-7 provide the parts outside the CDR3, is DTGVSQNPRHKITKRGQNVTFRCDPISEHNRLYWYRQTLGQGPEFLTYFQNEAQLEKSRLLSDRFSAERPKGSFSTLEIQRTEQGDSAMYLCASSPYLAATYEQYFGPGTRLTVT.

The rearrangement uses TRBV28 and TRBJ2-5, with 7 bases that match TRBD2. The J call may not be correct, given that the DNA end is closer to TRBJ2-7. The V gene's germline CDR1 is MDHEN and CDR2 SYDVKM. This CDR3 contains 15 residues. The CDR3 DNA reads TGTGCCAGCAGTTTACCGGCGGGGAGGGGAGGCGAGCAGTACTTC. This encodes CASSLPAGRGGEQYF.

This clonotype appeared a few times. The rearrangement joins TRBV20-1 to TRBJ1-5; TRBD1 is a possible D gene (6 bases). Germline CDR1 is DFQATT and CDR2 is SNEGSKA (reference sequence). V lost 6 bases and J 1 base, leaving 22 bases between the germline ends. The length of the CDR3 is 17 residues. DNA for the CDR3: TGCAGTGCCGAAGCAGGGGTTGGGTCTCTGAGCAATCAGCCCCAGCATTTT. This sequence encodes CSAEAGVGSLSNQPQHF.

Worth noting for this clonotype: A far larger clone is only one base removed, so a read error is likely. CDR3 loop: CASSLTNTGELLF. The CDR3 nucleotides read TGTGCCAGCAGCTTAACGAACACCGGGGAGCTGCTTTTT. V is TRBV11-2 and J is TRBJ2-2; D is perhaps TRBD2 (5 bases). In germline, CDR1 is SGHAT, CDR2 FQNNGV. CDR3 length equals 13 residues.